These T cell receptor beta chains were read from a single sample in a study of blood T cells in healthy people across ages. TCRdb re-called the 5' RACE reads through MiXCR, storing one row per CDR3 protein. Here the sample spans 1,500,000 or so distinct CDR3 sequences, about 45% being singletons. Sample: blood. Receptors originate from a woman under 30 in good health. Each CDR3 is given with its conserved first and last residue. Clone sizes are given selectively: once, few, many, or a class where the clone is expanded.

>TRBJ1-2|few|TRBV7-2
CASSRPLGRDYGYTF
>TRBJ2-2|NA|TRBV7-2
CASSLGLAGAFGELFF
>TRBJ2-1|NA|TRBV2
CASSDRRTYNEQFF
>TRBJ1-2|NA|TRBV6-1
CASSSPGGRGLDYGYTF
>TRBJ1-4|once|TRBV12-3/TRBV12-4
CASTHLGERLFF
>TRBJ1-1|NA|TRBV18
CASSPRDRASLGTEAFF
>TRBJ2-3|few|TRBV20-1
CSARSTRRDTQYF
>TRBJ2-5|NA|TRBV18
CASSFAGKEETQYF
>TRBJ2-5|NA|TRBV20-1
CSARAPQGAETQYF
>TRBJ1-1|NA|TRBV5-5
CASIPREVNTEAFF
>TRBJ1-4|few|TRBV27
CASSPYRGGNEKLFF
>TRBJ2-1|many|TRBV29-1
CSVAGPTDKRFF
>TRBJ1-2|many|TRBV7-9
CASSPARDYGYTF
>TRBJ2-2|few|TRBV12-3/TRBV12-4
CASSFGQPGELFF
>TRBJ2-3|NA|TRBV29-1
CSSRGSNTQYF
>TRBJ2-4|few|TRBV10-3
CAISETTSGTLDQYF
>TRBJ1-2|NA|TRBV12-3/TRBV12-4
CASSAMGRYGYTF
>TRBJ2-3|few|TRBV27
CASSKQDFLADTQYF
>TRBJ2-3|NA|TRBV7-2
CASSRDREVLYF
>TRBJ2-1|few|TRBV3-1
CASSLRSLRPHEQFF
>TRBJ2-1|NA|TRBV28
CASSLPGMRETQFF
>TRBJ1-2|once|TRBV6-5
CASSYSPGDYGYTF
>TRBJ2-5|NA|TRBV10-3
CAISEPKGTRTNEQYF
>TRBJ1-6|few|TRBV20-1
CSARQGPLHF
>TRBJ1-4|NA|TRBV20-1
CSARVGVWANEKLFF
>TRBJ1-3|few|TRBV20-1
CSASHRSSGNTIYF
>TRBJ2-1|NA|TRBV7-9
CASRPAGGRNEQFF
>TRBJ1-5|NA|TRBV14
CASSHGGGDQPQHF
>TRBJ2-1|few|TRBV29-1
CSVGLLAGVGEQFF
>TRBJ2-7|NA|TRBV7-2
CASSFHSLSSYEQYF
>TRBJ2-6|NA|TRBV5-1
CASSFGTTSGANVLTF
>TRBJ1-2|NA|TRBV27
CASSFGQGFYGYTF
>TRBJ1-2|NA|TRBV29-1
CSVGYAGGYTF
>TRBJ1-4|NA|TRBV7-9
CASSPPGQPNEKLFF
>TRBJ2-5|NA|TRBV7-9
CASSPRPAGGPQETQYF
>TRBJ2-5|NA|TRBV2
CASNPWDSSETQYF
>TRBJ2-1|few|TRBV7-2
CASSLAQGRGGYNEQFF
>TRBJ1-4|few|TRBV4-1
CASSQERQTNEKLFF
>TRBJ1-1|few|TRBV7-2
CASSLVMALNTEAFF
>TRBJ2-7|NA|TRBV7-9
CASSLGQAHYEQYF
>TRBJ2-2|NA|TRBV7-2
CASSPGQGVRNTGELFF
>TRBJ2-3|NA|TRBV15
CATSRASGLVTDTQYF
>TRBJ2-3|NA|TRBV20-1
CSANRLGADTQYF
>TRBJ2-1|NA|TRBV12-3/TRBV12-4
CASSLIVGGANEQFF
>TRBJ2-1|NA|TRBV20-1
CSADTGFAGFYNEQFF
>TRBJ2-3|NA|TRBV4-3
CASSPYGGTNTQYF
>TRBJ1-1|NA|TRBV4-1
CASSQGTGRDTEAFF
>TRBJ1-1|NA|TRBV20-1
CSARDGGGLNTEAFF